This TCR beta chain was obtained from a study of early T cells in non-severe SARS-CoV-2 infection. About the research overall: Unsorted whole blood bulk RNA was sequenced, with unpaired chains.

Individual cDNA molecules received unique molecular identifiers. TCRdb reanalysed the 5' RACE reads using MiXCR and keeps one entry per CDR3 protein. In the table there are around 44,000 distinct CDR3 sequences, roughly 7.7% of which are singletons. V was shortened by 0 bases and J by 0 bases, with 10 bases between the two germline ends. CDR1 SGHRS and CDR2 YFSETQ come from the germline V gene. This CDR3 comprises 16 residues. This clonotype was sampled from an adult who was a healthcare worker with PCR-confirmed SARS-CoV-2 infection or an uninfected control (not recorded which). Sequencing input: whole blood. The chain couples TRBV5-1 to TRBJ2-1; TRBD2 might be the D (6 bases). Here the CDR3 DNA reads TGCGCCAGCAGCTTGGGCGGGGTAAGCTCCTACAATGAGCAGTTCTTC. Translation gives CASSLGGVSSYNEQFF.